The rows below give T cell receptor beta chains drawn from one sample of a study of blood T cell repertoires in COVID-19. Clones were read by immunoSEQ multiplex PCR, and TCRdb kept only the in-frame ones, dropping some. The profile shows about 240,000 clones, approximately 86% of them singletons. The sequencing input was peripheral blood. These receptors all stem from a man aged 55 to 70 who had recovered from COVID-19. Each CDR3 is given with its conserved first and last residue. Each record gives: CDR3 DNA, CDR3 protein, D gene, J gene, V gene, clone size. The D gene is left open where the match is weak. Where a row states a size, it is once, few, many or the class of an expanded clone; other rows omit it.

CDR3 DNA: TGTGCCAGCAGCTTAGGGGGCGCAGATACGCAGTATTTT
CDR3 protein: CASSLGGADTQYF
D gene: NA
J gene: TRBJ2-3
V gene: TRBV7-2
clone size: NA

CDR3 DNA: TGTGCCAGCAGTGGAGGCCCCACGAGCGGGGGGCATGAGCAGTTCTTC
CDR3 protein: CASSGGPTSGGHEQFF
D gene: TRBD2
J gene: TRBJ2-1
V gene: TRBV2
clone size: NA

CDR3 DNA: TGTGCCAGCAGCCAAGATCGAGGAGGCATTGCCAAAAACATTCAGTACTTC
CDR3 protein: CASSQDRGGIAKNIQYF
D gene: NA
J gene: TRBJ2-4
V gene: TRBV3-1/TRBV3-2
clone size: NA

CDR3 DNA: TGTGCCAGCACGCTTCGGAGGACAGGGTCGGGCGAGCAGTACTTC
CDR3 protein: CASTLRRTGSGEQYF
D gene: TRBD1
J gene: TRBJ2-7
V gene: TRBV27
clone size: NA

CDR3 DNA: TGTGCTAGTGGTTCAGGGGGCGTCACTGAAGCTTTCTTT
CDR3 protein: CASGSGGVTEAFF
D gene: TRBD1
J gene: TRBJ1-1
V gene: TRBV12-5
clone size: NA

CDR3 DNA: TGTGCCAGCAGCCCCGGGGGGGCTGAGACCCAGTACTTC
CDR3 protein: CASSPGGAETQYF
D gene: TRBD2
J gene: TRBJ2-5
V gene: TRBV3-1/TRBV3-2
clone size: NA

CDR3 DNA: TGTGCCAGCAGCTTAGGTTTCGGGAGTGATACGCAGTATTTT
CDR3 protein: CASSLGFGSDTQYF
D gene: NA
J gene: TRBJ2-3
V gene: TRBV11-3
clone size: NA

CDR3 DNA: TGTGCCAGCAAGAGAGGGCGGGAGCAGCCCCAGCATTTT
CDR3 protein: CASKRGREQPQHF
D gene: NA
J gene: TRBJ1-5
V gene: TRBV28
clone size: NA

CDR3 DNA: TGTGCCAGCAAAAGGGAACTAGCGGGCACCGGGGAGCTGTTTTTT
CDR3 protein: CASKRELAGTGELFF
D gene: TRBD2
J gene: TRBJ2-2
V gene: TRBV2
clone size: NA

CDR3 DNA: TGTGCTAGTGGTTTGGTACTAGACAGGGGGATTGATACGCAGTATTTT
CDR3 protein: CASGLVLDRGIDTQYF
D gene: TRBD1
J gene: TRBJ2-3
V gene: TRBV12-5
clone size: NA

CDR3 DNA: TGTGCCAGCAGCACGCGGCAGATCGATGAAAAACTGTTTTTT
CDR3 protein: CASSTRQIDEKLFF
D gene: NA
J gene: TRBJ1-4
V gene: TRBV5-5
clone size: NA

CDR3 DNA: TGTGCCAGCAGCGTAGTGGGCCCCGGGGAGCTGTTTTTT
CDR3 protein: CASSVVGPGELFF
D gene: NA
J gene: TRBJ2-2
V gene: TRBV9
clone size: NA

CDR3 DNA: TGCGCCAGCAGCTTGAGCGCGACTAGCGGGGGAGAGCAGTTCTTC
CDR3 protein: CASSLSATSGGEQFF
D gene: TRBD2
J gene: TRBJ2-1
V gene: TRBV5-1
clone size: NA

CDR3 DNA: TGTGCCAGCAGCCAAGAATGGAGCGGGGGGCCCCGGGATACGCAGTATTTT
CDR3 protein: CASSQEWSGGPRDTQYF
D gene: TRBD2
J gene: TRBJ2-3
V gene: TRBV4-2
clone size: NA

CDR3 DNA: TGTGCCACCAGTGATTCCGAATCAGGTATTACCTACAATGAGCAGTTCTTC
CDR3 protein: CATSDSESGITYNEQFF
D gene: NA
J gene: TRBJ2-1
V gene: TRBV24-1
clone size: NA

CDR3 DNA: TGTGCCAGCTCACCCGGGACAGGGGGTTTTGGCAATCAGCCCCAGCATTTT
CDR3 protein: CASSPGTGGFGNQPQHF
D gene: TRBD1
J gene: TRBJ1-5
V gene: TRBV18
clone size: NA

CDR3 DNA: TGTGCCAGCAGTTTTATCGGCGGACAGGCGGCTTTCTTT
CDR3 protein: CASSFIGGQAAFF
D gene: TRBD1
J gene: TRBJ1-1
V gene: TRBV28
clone size: NA

CDR3 DNA: TGTGCCAGCAGCATGGTACAGGGGGCCATGGGCTACACCTTC
CDR3 protein: CASSMVQGAMGYTF
D gene: TRBD1
J gene: TRBJ1-2
V gene: TRBV9
clone size: NA

CDR3 DNA: TGTGCCTGGATGAGTACGGGATACACTGAAGCTTTCTTT
CDR3 protein: CAWMSTGYTEAFF
D gene: NA
J gene: TRBJ1-1
V gene: TRBV30
clone size: NA

CDR3 DNA: TGCGCCAGCAGCTCCGCAGGGGGAGATACGCAGTATTTT
CDR3 protein: CASSSAGGDTQYF
D gene: TRBD1
J gene: TRBJ2-3
V gene: TRBV5-1
clone size: NA

CDR3 DNA: TGTGCCAGCAGCCCCCCCGGGACAGGGGAAAATAACTATGGCTACACCTTC
CDR3 protein: CASSPPGTGENNYGYTF
D gene: TRBD1
J gene: TRBJ1-2
V gene: TRBV7-2
clone size: NA

CDR3 DNA: TGTGCCAGCAGCCACGGGACAGGGGCAACTAATGAAAAACTGTTTTTT
CDR3 protein: CASSHGTGATNEKLFF
D gene: TRBD1
J gene: TRBJ1-4
V gene: TRBV14
clone size: NA

CDR3 DNA: TGTGCCAGCAGTCAAACTAGGCGGGAGACCCAGTACTTC
CDR3 protein: CASSQTRRETQYF
D gene: NA
J gene: TRBJ2-5
V gene: TRBV6-5
clone size: NA

CDR3 DNA: TGTGCCAGTAGTATTTGGCAGTTTGATAATAGCAATCAGCCCCAGCATTTT
CDR3 protein: CASSIWQFDNSNQPQHF
D gene: NA
J gene: TRBJ1-5
V gene: TRBV19
clone size: NA

CDR3 DNA: TGTGCCAGCTCCCAGTCTGGGGGGGTATTCACTGAAGCTTTCTTT
CDR3 protein: CASSQSGGVFTEAFF
D gene: NA
J gene: TRBJ1-1
V gene: TRBV18
clone size: NA

CDR3 DNA: TGTGCCAGCAGCTTGGAGGGGTTGGGGTATGGCTACACCTTC
CDR3 protein: CASSLEGLGYGYTF
D gene: NA
J gene: TRBJ1-2
V gene: TRBV5-5
clone size: NA

CDR3 DNA: TGTGCCAGCGGGGGGGCGTTGGTAGAGACCCAGTACTTC
CDR3 protein: CASGGALVETQYF
D gene: NA
J gene: TRBJ2-5
V gene: TRBV12-3/TRBV12-4
clone size: NA

CDR3 DNA: TGTGCCAGCAGCCAAGTAGGGGGTGAGAAAGAGACCCAGTACTTC
CDR3 protein: CASSQVGGEKETQYF
D gene: NA
J gene: TRBJ2-5
V gene: TRBV4-2
clone size: NA

CDR3 DNA: TGTGCCAGCAGCGGAACAGGGGTGGGTGGCTACACCTTC
CDR3 protein: CASSGTGVGGYTF
D gene: TRBD1
J gene: TRBJ1-2
V gene: TRBV27
clone size: NA

CDR3 DNA: TGCAGCGTTGAATACGCCCCAAGGGGGGGTGAGCCATGGGAATACTACAATGAGCAGTTCTTC
CDR3 protein: CSVEYAPRGGEPWEYYNEQFF
D gene: NA
J gene: TRBJ2-1
V gene: TRBV29-1
clone size: NA

CDR3 DNA: TGTGCCAGCAGCTTGTTGCAGGGCCACAATGAGCAGTTCTTC
CDR3 protein: CASSLLQGHNEQFF
D gene: NA
J gene: TRBJ2-1
V gene: TRBV7-9
clone size: NA

CDR3 DNA: TGTGCCAGCAGCTTAAGACTAGCGGACTACGAGCAGTACTTC
CDR3 protein: CASSLRLADYEQYF
D gene: TRBD2
J gene: TRBJ2-7
V gene: TRBV11-2
clone size: NA

CDR3 DNA: TGCGCCAGCAGCAGAACCGGGACAGAGGGGGTAGGGTATGGCTACACCTTC
CDR3 protein: CASSRTGTEGVGYGYTF
D gene: TRBD1
J gene: TRBJ1-2
V gene: TRBV5-1
clone size: NA

CDR3 DNA: TGCGCCAGCAGCTTGGACAGGTACTCTGGAAACACCATATATTTT
CDR3 protein: CASSLDRYSGNTIYF
D gene: NA
J gene: TRBJ1-3
V gene: TRBV5-1
clone size: once

CDR3 DNA: TGTGCCAGTACCATAAACCAACAAATCGGCCAGGGAGAAAAACTGTTTTTT
CDR3 protein: CASTINQQIGQGEKLFF
D gene: NA
J gene: TRBJ1-4
V gene: TRBV19
clone size: NA

CDR3 DNA: TGTGCCAGCAGCCTTACGGGTGAAAAACTGTTTTTT
CDR3 protein: CASSLTGEKLFF
D gene: NA
J gene: TRBJ1-4
V gene: TRBV12-3/TRBV12-4
clone size: NA

CDR3 DNA: TGTGCCAGCAGTTACGGTAGTGAGCAGTTCTTC
CDR3 protein: CASSYGSEQFF
D gene: NA
J gene: TRBJ2-1
V gene: TRBV6-2/TRBV6-3
clone size: NA

CDR3 DNA: TGCGCCAGCAGCCTTAACGGACAGGAAGCTTTCTTT
CDR3 protein: CASSLNGQEAFF
D gene: NA
J gene: TRBJ1-1
V gene: TRBV5-1
clone size: NA

CDR3 DNA: TGTGCCAGCAGCCTTAGCGGGGGGGCGGATACGCAGTATTTT
CDR3 protein: CASSLSGGADTQYF
D gene: TRBD2
J gene: TRBJ2-3
V gene: TRBV7-9
clone size: NA

CDR3 DNA: TGTGCCAGCAGTGAAACGTCTCGGGCAGATACGCAGTATTTT
CDR3 protein: CASSETSRADTQYF
D gene: NA
J gene: TRBJ2-3
V gene: TRBV2
clone size: NA

CDR3 DNA: TGTGCCATCCGTCCCCGGGACTCTGAAACCGAGCAGTACTTC
CDR3 protein: CAIRPRDSETEQYF
D gene: NA
J gene: TRBJ2-7
V gene: TRBV6-5
clone size: once

CDR3 DNA: TGTGCCAGTAGTCCCTTAAAAACCTACTCTGGAAACACCATATATTTT
CDR3 protein: CASSPLKTYSGNTIYF
D gene: NA
J gene: TRBJ1-3
V gene: TRBV19
clone size: NA

CDR3 DNA: TGTGCCACCAGCGTAGACAGGCTCTCACAAGAGACCCAGTACTTC
CDR3 protein: CATSVDRLSQETQYF
D gene: NA
J gene: TRBJ2-5
V gene: TRBV15
clone size: NA

CDR3 DNA: TGTGCCAGCAGCCCGGGACAGGCCAGGGAGACCCAGTACTTC
CDR3 protein: CASSPGQARETQYF
D gene: TRBD1
J gene: TRBJ2-5
V gene: TRBV6-5
clone size: NA

CDR3 DNA: TGTGCCAGCAGCCACGGGGGGGCCGGCACAGATACGCAGTATTTT
CDR3 protein: CASSHGGAGTDTQYF
D gene: TRBD2
J gene: TRBJ2-3
V gene: TRBV5-4
clone size: NA